These 18 T cell receptor beta chains were all obtained from the same sample, sequenced in a study of monozygotic twins with inflammatory bowel disease. One entry per CDR3 protein, without DNA, is what TCRdb gives after re-calling the 5' RACE reads. The table for this sample gives 400,000 to 500,000 distinct CDR3 sequences. The material sequenced was blood. The receptors come from a human donor with ulcerative colitis or Crohn's disease, or a healthy co-twin of an affected twin (not recorded which).

V and J are TRBV5-1 and TRBJ1-5; there is no DNA to check the TCRdb D call of TRBD1. CDR1 is SGHRS and CDR2 is YFSETQ in the germline V gene. CDR3 length equals 12 residues. The CDR3 loop is CAPPPRAQPQHF.

The chain links TRBV30 to TRBJ2-2; the TRBD1 assignment by TCRdb is unverifiable without DNA. CDR1 is GTSNPN, CDR2 SVGIG, per germline (reference sequence). The CDR3 length is 15 residues. The CDR3 sequence: CAWRSLDRRTGELFF.

V gene TRBV20-1 combines with J gene TRBJ2-1; checking the TCRdb D call of TRBD2 is not possible without DNA. CDR3 length: 15 residues. Germline-derived CDR1 and CDR2 are DFQATT and SNEGSKA (reference sequence). CDR3 sequence: CSARAATSVHNEQFF.

CDR3 sequence: CASSQTTRLNTGELFF. The chain carries TRBV14 and TRBJ2-2. Germline V gives CDR1 SGHDN, CDR2 FVKESK. The CDR3 extends over 16 amino acids.

V gene TRBV29-1 combines with J gene TRBJ2-3; TCRdb calls TRBD2, which cannot be checked without DNA. This CDR3 is 15 amino acids long. CDR1 is SQVTM, CDR2 ANQGSEA, per germline. CDR3 sequence reads: CSVVSSGSRTDTQYF.

The V call is TRBV3-1, the J call TRBJ1-2. In germline, CDR1 is LGHDT, CDR2 YNNKEL (reference sequence). The CDR3 sequence is 12 residues long. This chain's CDR3 is CASSQGYRGYTF.

This chain links TRBV2 with TRBJ2-3; TCRdb indicates TRBD1, and absent DNA this call remains unverified. Germline V gene lookup returns CDR1 SNHLY and CDR2 FYNNEI. The CDR3 totals 15 residues. CDR3: CASSAGQGWGDTQYF. The full variable domain, completed using reference TRBV2 and TRBJ2-3, is EPEVTQTPSHQVTQMGQEVILRCVPISNHLYFYWYRQILGQKVEFLVSFYNNEISEKSEIFDDQFSVERPDGSNFTLKIRSTKLEDSAMYFCASSAGQGWGDTQYFGPGTRLTVL.

This rearrangement joins TRBV5-1 to TRBJ1-1. Germline CDR1 and CDR2: SGHRS and YFSETQ. CDR3 length equals 16 residues. This CDR3 is CASSFGQGPRGTEAFF.

V usage is TRBV29-1 and J usage is TRBJ1-1; TCRdb calls TRBD1, which cannot be checked without DNA. The CDR3 runs 15 residues. CDR1 and CDR2 (germline): SQVTM, ANQGSEA. The chain's CDR3 is CSVVVTGGFLTEAFF.

The V and J genes are TRBV29-1 and TRBJ1-5; as DNA is missing, the TRBD1 call by TCRdb cannot be tested. The germline V gene encodes CDR1 SQVTM and CDR2 ANQGSEA. The CDR3 totals 14 residues. The CDR3 loop reads CSVVTGDSNQPQHF.

The chain carries TRBV20-1 and TRBJ2-2; TCRdb proposes TRBD2, but this gene call is untestable without DNA. The length of the CDR3 is 16 residues. CDR1 DFQATT and CDR2 SNEGSKA come from the germline V gene (reference sequence). This CDR3 reads CSARRPTGGGAGELFF.

This sequence joins TRBV7-3 and TRBJ2-1; as DNA is missing, the TRBD2 call by TCRdb cannot be tested. CDR3 length: 13 residues. Germline V gene sequence: CDR1 SGHTA, CDR2 FQGTGA. The CDR3 reads CASNKGTSAVQFF.

The chain combines TRBV5-1 with TRBJ2-2; TCRdb calls TRBD2, which cannot be checked without DNA. Per germline, CDR1 SGHRS and CDR2 YFSETQ. The CDR3 consists of 15 residues. Here the CDR3 reads CASSPTTGDTGELFF.

V usage is TRBV5-1 and J usage is TRBJ2-1; the TCRdb call, TRBD2, lacks DNA for checking. CDR1 is SGHRS, CDR2 YFSETQ, per germline. The CDR3 spans 17 residues. The CDR3 here is CASSTGTSGSRGNEQFF.

The V call is TRBV20-1, the J call TRBJ2-3; TCRdb calls TRBD2, which cannot be checked without DNA. This CDR3 spans 12 amino acids. CDR1 and CDR2 (germline): DFQATT, SNEGSKA (reference sequence). This CDR3 reads CSARGGADTQYF.

CDR3 residues: CASSQERGTTYEQYF. The rearrangement uses TRBV3-1 and TRBJ2-7; the D gene TCRdb calls, TRBD1, cannot be checked with no DNA. Germline V gives CDR1 LGHDT, CDR2 YNNKEL (reference sequence). The length of the CDR3 is 15 residues.

The chain joins TRBV30 to TRBJ2-1. This CDR3 is 11 amino acids long. The V gene's germline CDR1 is GTSNPN and CDR2 SVGIG (reference sequence). The chain's CDR3 is CAWSVYNEQFF.

The V call is TRBV6-5, the J call TRBJ1-5; the TCRdb D gene call, TRBD1, has no DNA to confirm it. CDR1 is MNHEY, CDR2 SVGAGI, per germline. The CDR3 contains 15 residues. CDR3 sequence: CASSYLDSSNQPQHF.